The clone carrying this TCR beta chain occurred once. The CDR3 is made up of 11 amino acids. Germline V gives CDR1 SQVTM, CDR2 ANQGSEA. V dropped 1 base and J dropped 6 bases, with 5 bases sitting between them. The sample originates from a study of control samples from healthy donors and cancer patients. The table came from immunoSEQ multiplex PCR; TCRdb's copy has only in-frame clones and leaves some out. Among 30,000 to 40,000 clones listed, approximately 93% were seen once. The clonotype was recovered from a man between 35 and 55 years old with colorectal cancer. This chain links TRBV29-1 with TRBJ2-3; unclear D gene. Sample: PBMCs. The CDR3 DNA is TGCAGCGTTGAAGGGCGGGATACGCAGTATTTT. The encoded protein is CSVEGRDTQYF.